What follows are 26 T cell receptor beta chains derived from one specimen sequenced in a study of T cell responses to AZD1222 COVID-19 vaccine. The table came from immunoSEQ multiplex PCR; TCRdb's copy has only in-frame clones and leaves some out. The sample lists 120,000 or so clones, around 90% occurring once. Sequences were derived from peripheral blood, sampled on day 0 of AZD1222 vaccination. These receptors came from an adult in good health.

V usage is TRBV7-3 and J usage is TRBJ1-6; 7 bases are a match to TRBD1. Germline CDR1 is SGHTA and CDR2 is FQGTGA. The CDR3 spans 14 residues. V lost 3 bases, J lost 10 bases, and 6 bases stayed unmatched. CDR3 protein: CASSFTGVGSPLHF. The CDR3 bases are TGTGCCAGCAGCTTTACAGGGGTGGGATCACCCCTCCACTTT.

On this clone: The sample contains more than one DNA sequence encoding this CDR3. This chain connects TRBV19 to TRBJ2-5, with TRBD2 matching 7 bases. Per the germline V gene, CDR1 is LNHDA and CDR2 is SQIVND (reference sequence). This CDR3 comprises 12 residues. Unmatched junction bases numbered 4, after V lost 8 bases and J lost 4 bases. The CDR3 DNA sequence: TGTGCCAGTCGACTAGCTGGAGAGACCCAGTACTTC. Translation: CASRLAGETQYF.

The genes are TRBV4-3 and TRBJ2-3; 9 bases fit TRBD1. The CDR3 has 17 residues. Per germline, CDR1 LGHNA and CDR2 YSLEER. V gave up 1 base and J gave up 3 bases; unmatched junction bases: 8. CDR3 bases: TGCGCCAGCAGCCAAGCCTACCGGGACAGGGTTACAGATACGCAGTATTTT. Protein sequence: CASSQAYRDRVTDTQYF.

The chain carries TRBV5-8 and TRBJ2-7; 16 nucleotides match TRBD2. The CDR3 runs 16 residues. Per germline, CDR1 SGHTS and CDR2 YDEGEE. V trimming: 0 bases; J trimming: 10 bases; junction bases outside the gene matches: 7. The CDR3 reads CASSLAAGTSGGAQYF. In nucleotides, the CDR3 is TGTGCCAGCAGCTTGGCCGCCGGGACTAGCGGGGGGGCCCAGTACTTC. Full variable domain (rest looked up from reference TRBV5-8 and TRBJ2-7): EAGVTQSPTHLIKTRGQQATLRCSPISGHTSVYWYQQALGLGLQFLLWYDEGEERNRGNFPPRFSGRQFPNYSSELNVNALELEDSALYLCASSLAAGTSGGAQYFGPGTRLTVT.

The V call is TRBV6-1, the J call TRBJ1-5, with D possibly matching TRBD1 (6 bases). Germline CDR1 and CDR2: MNHNS and SASEGT. CDR3 length equals 17 residues. Trimming took off 4 bases at V and 2 bases at J, with 18 bases between the two ends. The DNA for the CDR3 is TGTGCCAGCAGTGGTCCAGGAGGGGGATATGGCAATCAGCCCCAGCATTTT. This encodes CASSGPGGGYGNQPQHF.

The count of this clone is one. The rearrangement uses TRBV28 and TRBJ2-1, with 9 bases that match TRBD2. Germline V gene sequence: CDR1 MDHEN, CDR2 SYDVKM. Unmatched junction bases numbered 11, after V lost 6 bases and J lost 8 bases. This CDR3 is 15 amino acids long. The CDR3 DNA follows: TGTGCCAGCAGGGGGGCTAGCGGGGCTGGCGATGAGCAGTTCTTC. Its protein is CASRGASGAGDEQFF.

This rearrangement joins TRBV19 to TRBJ2-7; D is possibly TRBD2 (6 bases). The V end was cut by 10 bases, the J end by 2 bases, with 15 bases between. Germline V gene lookup returns CDR1 LNHDA and CDR2 SQIVND (reference sequence). The CDR3 covers 13 residues. DNA for the CDR3: TGTGCCACCTCGGACGGGGGACCCTACGAGCAGTACTTC. Amino acids: CATSDGGPYEQYF.

CDR3 DNA sequence: TGTGCCAGCAGTTACTCGAAGGCACCAGCCCTCCACTTT. Translation: CASSYSKAPALHF. The gene calls are TRBV6-5 and TRBJ1-6; D remains unclear. Germline V gene sequence: CDR1 MNHEY, CDR2 SVGAGI. The CDR3 is made up of 13 amino acids. V was trimmed by 0 bases and J by 14 bases, leaving 11 bases between them.

The V and J genes are TRBV7-8 and TRBJ2-7; a possible D gene is TRBD2 (6 bases). V was shortened by 7 bases and J by 0 bases, with 13 bases between the two germline ends. The CDR3 extends over 14 amino acids. The germline gives CDR1 SGHVS, CDR2 FQNEAQ. The CDR3 here is CASTPRGNSYEQYF. DNA of the CDR3: TGTGCCAGCACCCCACGCGGGAACTCCTACGAGCAGTACTTC.

The chain carries TRBV10-1 and TRBJ2-2, with TRBD1 matching over 12 bases. Germline trimming cut 8 bases from V and 6 bases from J; bases unmatched to any gene: 19. CDR1 is WNHNN, CDR2 SYGVQD, per germline (reference sequence). The CDR3 is made up of 19 amino acids. CDR3 residues: CASGTHPGQGAKVAGELFF. The CDR3, as DNA: TGCGCCAGCGGGACTCACCCGGGACAGGGGGCGAAGGTGGCCGGGGAGCTGTTTTTT.

The chain links TRBV7-2 to TRBJ2-2; TRBD2 matches 10 bases. The length of the CDR3 is 16 residues. Germline assignment: CDR1 SGHTA and CDR2 FQGNSA. Trimming took 1 base from V and 4 from J; bases not matched to a gene: 3. The CDR3 reads CASSLGSGRATGELFF. CDR3 nucleotide sequence: TGTGCCAGCAGCTTAGGCAGCGGGAGGGCCACCGGGGAGCTGTTTTTT.

The chain has TRBV7-2 and TRBJ2-5; D is tentatively TRBD1 or TRBD2 (6 bases each). The V end lost 5 bases, the J end lost 1 base, and 14 bases lay between the germline ends. Per germline, CDR1 SGHTA and CDR2 FQGNSA. The CDR3 is 15 amino acids. The DNA of the CDR3 is TGTGCCAGCAGCCCACCTCCGGGGGCCCAAGAGACCCAGTACTTC. Its translation: CASSPPPGAQETQYF.

The V and J genes are TRBV29-1 and TRBJ2-7; 8 bases line up with TRBD1. V trimming: 0 bases; J trimming: 3 bases; junction bases outside the gene matches: 7. The CDR3 runs 15 residues. The germline gives CDR1 SQVTM, CDR2 ANQGSEA. CDR3 sequence reads: CSVEEDREDGYEQYF. Written as DNA, the CDR3 is TGCAGCGTTGAAGAGGACAGGGAGGATGGCTACGAGCAGTACTTC.

J is TRBJ2-6 and V is TRBV4-2, with unresolved D. Germline CDR1 reads LGHNA; CDR2 reads YNFKEQ. This CDR3 has 17 amino acids. V shed 0 bases and J shed 1 base, with 10 bases lying between them. The CDR3 region is CASSQDNWVSGANVLTF. The DNA for the CDR3 is TGTGCCAGCAGCCAAGATAATTGGGTATCTGGGGCCAACGTCCTGACTTTC.

The chain employs TRBV7-2 and TRBJ2-1; TRBD2 aligns across 11 bases. The CDR3 is made up of 15 amino acids. CDR1 SGHTA and CDR2 FQGNSA come from the germline V gene. The junction had 9 bases not matched to a gene; V was cut back by 6 bases and J by 8 bases. The CDR3 reads CASSRTSGSIYEQFF. Written as DNA, the CDR3 is TGTGCCAGCAGTCGTACTAGCGGGAGTATCTATGAGCAGTTCTTC. Full variable domain (outside the CDR3, taken from reference TRBV7-2 and TRBJ2-1): GAGVSQSPSNKVTEKGKDVELRCDPISGHTALYWYRQSLGQGLEFLIYFQGNSAPDKSGLPSDRFSAERTGGSVSTLTIQRTQQEDSAVYLCASSRTSGSIYEQFFGPGTRLTVL.

This chain links TRBV9 with TRBJ2-5; D might be TRBD1 or TRBD2, each matching 5 bases. This CDR3 region has 16 residues. V was clipped by 0 bases and J by 0 bases, with 12 bases between them. Germline loops: CDR1 SGDLS, CDR2 YYNGEE. CDR3 DNA: TGTGCCAGCAGCGTAGGAGCTGGGACGAACCAAGAGACCCAGTACTTC. Encoded protein: CASSVGAGTNQETQYF.

The chain uses TRBV28 and TRBJ1-5; D gene ambiguous. The CDR3 sequence is 15 residues long. V lost 5 bases and J 7 bases, leaving 18 bases between the germline ends. The germline gives CDR1 MDHEN, CDR2 SYDVKM. The CDR3 is CASSPTEGLNQPQHF. Written as DNA, the CDR3 is TGTGCCAGCAGTCCGACCGAAGGACTTAACCAGCCCCAGCATTTT.

The rearrangement joins TRBV27 to TRBJ2-7, with 11 bases lining up with TRBD1. Germline CDR1 is MNHEY and CDR2 is SMNVEV (reference sequence). V dropped 4 bases and J dropped 4; count of bases not matched to a gene: 3. The CDR3 runs to 14 residues. CDR3 nucleotides: TGTGCCAGCAGTTCTCGGGACAGGGGGTACGAGCAGTACTTC. Residues: CASSSRDRGYEQYF.

Only one count was recorded for this clone. The gene calls are TRBV11-2 and TRBJ2-3; D might be TRBD2 (7 bases). Per the germline V gene, CDR1 is SGHAT and CDR2 is FQNNGV. The CDR3 loop spans 18 amino acids. V lost 5 bases and J lost 0, with 21 bases in between. CDR3 amino acids: CASSRLGGGQSSTDTQYF. In DNA form, the CDR3 reads TGTGCCAGCAGCCGCCTAGGCGGGGGCCAATCTAGCACAGATACGCAGTATTTT.

The chain recombines TRBV19 with TRBJ1-5; D is perhaps TRBD1 (5 bases). The CDR3 consists of 14 residues. Trimming shortened V by 11 bases and J by 2 bases, and 16 bases separated the two germline ends. Germline CDR1 reads LNHDA; CDR2 reads SQIVND (reference sequence). The CDR3 nucleotides are TGTGCCGCCGGCAGGGATCGAGGCAATCAGCCCCAGCATTTT. Translated: CAAGRDRGNQPQHF.

The V gene is TRBV19, the J gene TRBJ2-4; D is unresolved. The CDR3 has 15 amino acids. V lost 1 base and J lost 1, with 8 bases in between. Per the germline V gene, CDR1 is LNHDA and CDR2 is SQIVND (reference sequence). This chain's CDR3 is CASSIGQVAKNIQYF. In DNA form, the CDR3 reads TGTGCCAGTAGTATAGGGCAGGTGGCCAAAAACATTCAGTACTTC.

This rearrangement joins TRBV6-4 to TRBJ2-2; D ambiguous. CDR1 and CDR2 from the germline V gene are MRHNA and SNTAGT. This CDR3 has 13 amino acids. V was clipped by 8 bases and J by 1 base, with 8 bases between them. The DNA for the CDR3 is TGTGCCAGCCAGTCACTGAACACCGGGGAGCTGTTTTTT. It specifies CASQSLNTGELFF.

The CDR3 region has the DNA TGTGCCAGCAGTTCCGGGAACACAGTGTTTGGACTGTTTTTT. Translated: CASSSGNTVFGLFF. The chain has TRBV6-2 or TRBV6-3 and TRBJ1-4; D is uncertain. The CDR3 covers 14 residues. Per germline, CDR1 MNHEY and CDR2 SVGEGT. V lost 4 bases to trimming and J lost 13 bases, with 19 bases between them.

This chain links TRBV28 with TRBJ1-6, with D maybe TRBD1 (5 bases). Trimming removed 2 bases from V and 7 bases from J, with 9 bases in between. Germline values: CDR1 MDHEN, CDR2 SYDVKM. This CDR3 is 14 amino acids long. The CDR3 DNA sequence: TGTGCCAGCAGTTTACAGGGTAGCAATTCACCCCTCCACTTT. Translation gives CASSLQGSNSPLHF.

The chain joins TRBV11-2 to TRBJ1-5; D might be TRBD1 (5 bases). Trimming took 5 bases from V and 3 from J, leaving 14 bases between them. CDR3 size: 15 residues. Germline CDR1 is SGHAT and CDR2 is FQNNGV. The CDR3 DNA follows: TGTGCCAGCAGCGCCCGGGTGGGGCCCAATCAGCCCCAGCATTTT. It codes for CASSARVGPNQPQHF.

CDR3 in amino acids: CASSSGGSGNQPQHF. The CDR3 DNA is TGTGCCAGCAGTTCAGGGGGTAGCGGCAATCAGCCCCAGCATTTT. The V and J genes are TRBV2 and TRBJ1-5; 7 nucleotides match TRBD1. With V trimmed by 5 bases and J by 2 bases, 6 bases remained unmatched. This CDR3 has 15 residues. Germline V lookup: CDR1 SNHLY, CDR2 FYNNEI.